This record concerns one TCR beta chain sequence. The sample belongs to a study of blood T cell repertoires in COVID-19. Original handling: Estimation of nucleated cell counts relied on the amplification of reference gene primers. The table came from immunoSEQ multiplex PCR; TCRdb's copy has only in-frame clones and leaves some out. V, J and clone size were drawn from that table, and D and trimming were deduced from the DNA. The sample comprises more than 300,000 clones, 91% of which are singletons, and about 0.78% rests with the top ten. The CDR3 covers 16 residues. V dropped 1 base and J dropped 2 bases, with 14 bases sitting between them. The germline gives CDR1 MNHEY, CDR2 SMNVEV (reference sequence). Clinical history as reported by participants underpinned cohort assignment.

The rearrangement joins TRBV27 to TRBJ1-2, with D perhaps matching TRBD1 (6 bases). Material for sequencing was PBMCs or T cells enriched from blood (not recorded which). This clonotype was obtained from a woman in her thirties or forties who had been exposed to COVID-19. The CDR3: CASSLFAPTGNYGYTF. CDR3 nucleotide sequence: TGTGCCAGCAGTTTATTTGCACCGACAGGAAACTATGGCTACACCTTC.